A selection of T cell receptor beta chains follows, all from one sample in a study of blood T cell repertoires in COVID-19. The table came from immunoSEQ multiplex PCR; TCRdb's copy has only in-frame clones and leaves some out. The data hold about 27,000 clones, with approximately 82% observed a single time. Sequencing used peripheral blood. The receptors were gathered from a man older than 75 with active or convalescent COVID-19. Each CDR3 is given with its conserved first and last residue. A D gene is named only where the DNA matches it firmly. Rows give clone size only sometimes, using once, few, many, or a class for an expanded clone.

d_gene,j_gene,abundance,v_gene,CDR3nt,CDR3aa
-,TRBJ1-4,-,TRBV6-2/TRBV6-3,TGTGCCAGCAGTTACTCCGCCGCCAGGGGTGAAGAAAAACTGTTTTTT,CASSYSAARGEEKLFF
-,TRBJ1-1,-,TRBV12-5,TGTGCTAGTGGTTATAAAGCTCATGACAGTGCTTTCTTT,CASGYKAHDSAFF
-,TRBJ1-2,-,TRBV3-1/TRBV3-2,TGTGCCAGCAGCCAAGATGGTCCAGGGCCCTATGGCTACACCTTC,CASSQDGPGPYGYTF
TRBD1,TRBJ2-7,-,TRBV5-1,TGCGCCAGCAGCTTGTTAGGACAGGGGGGCTACGAGCAGTACTTC,CASSLLGQGGYEQYF
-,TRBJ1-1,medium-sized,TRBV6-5,TGTGCCACCGCGCCTTCAGGATCCGAAGCTTTCTTT,CATAPSGSEAFF
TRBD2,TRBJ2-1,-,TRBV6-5,TGTGCCAGCAGTTCAACGCGACTAGCGGGGGGGCCTGAGCAGTTCTTC,CASSSTRLAGGPEQFF
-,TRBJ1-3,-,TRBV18,TGTGCCAGCTCACCCATCGGCGGCTACTCTGGAAACACCATATATTTT,CASSPIGGYSGNTIYF
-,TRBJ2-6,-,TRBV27,TGTGCCAGCAGGCCTCTGGGGACTGTCCAAGCCAACGTCCTGACTTTC,CASRPLGTVQANVLTF
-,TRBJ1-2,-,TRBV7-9,TGTGCCAGCAGCTTAGATAACACATACTATGGCTACACCTTC,CASSLDNTYYGYTF
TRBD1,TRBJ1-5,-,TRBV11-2,TGTGCCAGCAGCCCTCATCCGGGACAGGGGGGGAATCAGCCCCAGCATTTT,CASSPHPGQGGNQPQHF
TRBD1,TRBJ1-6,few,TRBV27,TGTGCCGTGAGGGGGCTCTTAAATTCACCCCTCCACTTT,CAVRGLLNSPLHF
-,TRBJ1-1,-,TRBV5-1,TGCGCCAGCCAGAGGCTGGGGAGAACTGAAGCTTTCTTT,CASQRLGRTEAFF
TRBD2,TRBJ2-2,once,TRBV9,TGTGCCAGCAGCAAGCGGGGGGATGGCGTCACCGGGGAGCTGTTTTTT,CASSKRGDGVTGELFF
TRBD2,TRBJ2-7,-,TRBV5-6,TGTGCCAGCAGCTTCGGAGCGGGAGCGCTCTACGAGCAGTACTTC,CASSFGAGALYEQYF
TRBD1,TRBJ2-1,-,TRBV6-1,TGTGCCAGCAGTGATGGGGACAGCTCCTACAATGAGCAGTTCTTC,CASSDGDSSYNEQFF
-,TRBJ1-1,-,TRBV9,TGTGCCAGCAGCCTCCTGAGTGGTGGGAGCATGAACACTGAAGCTTTCTTT,CASSLLSGGSMNTEAFF
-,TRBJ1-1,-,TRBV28,TGTGCCAGCAGTTCGCTCCGCCAAGGGGGGGGGAACACTGAAGCTTTCTTT,CASSSLRQGGGNTEAFF
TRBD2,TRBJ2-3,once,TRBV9,TGTGCCAGCAGCGTCAGCGGGGGCACAGATACGCAGTATTTT,CASSVSGGTDTQYF
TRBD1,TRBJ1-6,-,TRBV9,TGTGCCAGCAGCGTCGGGACAGAACCTAATTCACCCCTCCACTTT,CASSVGTEPNSPLHF
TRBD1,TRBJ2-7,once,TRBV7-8,TGTGCCAGCAGAAAGGACAGGATCGGATCCTACGAGCAGTACTTC,CASRKDRIGSYEQYF
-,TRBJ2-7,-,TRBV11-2,TGTGCCAGCAGTCCAGGCGGGCCGTACCCAACCTCCTACGAGCAGTACTTC,CASSPGGPYPTSYEQYF
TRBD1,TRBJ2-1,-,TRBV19,TGTGCCAGTACGGACTTTCTAGGGGGCCACAATGAGCAGTTCTTC,CASTDFLGGHNEQFF
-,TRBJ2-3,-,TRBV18,TGTGCCAGCTCAGAGTACAGCGGAGGCACAGATACGCAGTATTTT,CASSEYSGGTDTQYF
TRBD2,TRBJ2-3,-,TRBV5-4,TGTGCCAGCAGGGTGACTAGCGGGAGTGGGGCAGATACGCAGTATTTT,CASRVTSGSGADTQYF
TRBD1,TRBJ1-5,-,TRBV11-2,TGTGCCAGCAGCAGGGACAGGGATCAGCCCCAGCATTTT,CASSRDRDQPQHF
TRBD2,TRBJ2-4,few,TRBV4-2,TGTGCCAGCAGCCACCTACTAGCGGACGTAAACATTCAGTACTTC,CASSHLLADVNIQYF
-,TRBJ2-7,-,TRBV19,TGTGCCAGTAGTCCATTCGGGAGAGACCACGAGCAGTACTTC,CASSPFGRDHEQYF
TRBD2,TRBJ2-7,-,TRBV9,TGTGCCAGCACCTCACCCGGACTAGCGTTCCACGAGCAGTACTTC,CASTSPGLAFHEQYF
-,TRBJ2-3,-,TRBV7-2,TGTGCCAGCAGCCCAGGGGGGACAGTTGAGGGTACAGATACGCAGTATTTT,CASSPGGTVEGTDTQYF
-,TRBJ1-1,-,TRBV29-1,TGCAGCGTTGGAGGACAGTCCTACACTGAAGCTTTCTTT,CSVGGQSYTEAFF
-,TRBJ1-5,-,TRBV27,TGTGCCAGCAGTTCCGGTCGCCTGAAGGGGTTGGGATCGAGCAATCAGCCCCAGCATTTT,CASSSGRLKGLGSSNQPQHF
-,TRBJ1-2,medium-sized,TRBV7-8,TGTGCCAGCAGCCGCAGGCCAAGGGACTGGAACTATGGCTACACCTTC,CASSRRPRDWNYGYTF
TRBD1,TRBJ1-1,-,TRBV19,TGTGCCAGTGGGGAGACAGGGGGATTTAACACTGAAGCTTTCTTT,CASGETGGFNTEAFF
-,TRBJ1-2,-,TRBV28,TGTGCCAGCAGTTTAGGGAGCCCTGGCTATGGCTACACCTTC,CASSLGSPGYGYTF
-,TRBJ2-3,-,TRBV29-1,TGCAGCGCCGGACAGATCCGAGATACGCAGTATTTT,CSAGQIRDTQYF